This TCR beta chain was recorded in a study of metastatic and nonmetastatic thyroid tumors. Across the study: Repertoires from blood and tumor or nodule tissue of malignant and benign thyroid patients were compared.

Deletions cut 5 bases from V and 7 bases from J, with 9 bases between. The CDR3 totals 12 residues. Germline values: CDR1 MNHEY, CDR2 SVGEGT. Every patient was untreated before thyroid surgery. Authors' analysis steps: Clinicopathological groups differed in CDR3, with these differences serving to build a distant-metastasis classifier for papillary thyroid cancer. TCRdb recomputed clones from the PCR reads via MiXCR. The V and J calls reflect TCRdb's pipeline rather than the authors' work. The top ten clones hold around a quarter of a sample with 21,000 or so clones, 10% to 15% of them seen once. Whole-study findings and limits: Across blood and tumor, TCR beta diversity in malignant thyroid tumors was reportedly significantly higher than in benign nodules.

This clone occurred a few times. What it recognizes is unknown. This clonotype was obtained from a female donor with papillary thyroid cancer or a benign thyroid nodule (not recorded which). Some clones in this sample may be carry-over from other donors' samples. Sequenced: blood. V is TRBV6-2 or TRBV6-3 and J is TRBJ2-1; D remains unclear. CDR3 loop: CASSEQVNEQFF. The CDR3 region has the DNA TGTGCCAGCAGTGAACAAGTTAATGAGCAGTTCTTC.